This T cell receptor (beta chain) was documented in a study of cytomegalovirus exposure and HLA in healthy donors. For the study at large: An early data release held 75 million to 100 million unique TCRs from HLA-typed donors.

Study results and limitations: Clonal expansion was found to be greater in HLA-associated TCR beta chains than in equally common others in a later analysis.

The CDR3 has 13 amino acids. The germline CDR1 and CDR2 sequences are SEHNR and FQNEAQ (reference sequence). V lost 5 bases and J lost 11, with 17 bases in between. PCR used 60 Vbeta primers and 13 Jbeta primers. Profiling relied on immunoSEQ multiplex PCR, and the TCRdb table lists in-frame clones only, not all of them. The table shows 180,000 or so clones, with roughly 79% occurring only once. This clone was seen only a few times. The antigen is not known. The source is a woman younger than 45 in good health and CMV-seropositive. This rearrangement joins TRBV7-9 to TRBJ2-3; tentative D call: TRBD1 (6 bases). Material for sequencing was PBMCs. The CDR3: CASSPNSVGQQYF. Here the CDR3 DNA reads TGTGCCAGCAGCCCTAATTCGGTGGGACAGCAGTATTTT.